These 18 T cell receptor beta chains originate from one sample sequenced in a study of blood T cell repertoires in COVID-19. The assay was immunoSEQ multiplex PCR, and TCRdb's table has in-frame clones only and misses some. The profile shows 200,000 to 250,000 clones, roughly 84% of them singletons. The sample was PBMCs or T cells enriched from blood (not recorded which). The receptor source for this set is a woman in her 40s who had recovered from COVID-19.

In its sample, this clone is medium-sized (0.01 to 0.1%). The chain carries TRBV9 and TRBJ1-4; 9 bases map to TRBD1. Germline V CDR1 and CDR2: SGDLS, YYNGEE. V lost 0 bases, J lost 8 bases, and 2 bases stayed unmatched. The CDR3 runs to 14 residues. As DNA, the CDR3 is TGTGCCAGCAGCGTAGTAGGGACAGGGGAAAAACTGTTTTTT. Its translation: CASSVVGTGEKLFF.

The gene calls are TRBV29-1 and TRBJ2-2, with TRBD1 matching 8 bases. The CDR3 has 15 residues. Per germline, CDR1 SQVTM and CDR2 ANQGSEA. V was clipped by 3 bases and J by 0 bases; unmatched bases: 3. CDR3: CSVESGGANTGELFF. The CDR3, as DNA: TGCAGCGTTGAGTCAGGGGGCGCGAACACCGGGGAGCTGTTTTTT.

The chain is built from TRBV28 and TRBJ1-2, with 8 nucleotides matching TRBD1. Germline values: CDR1 MDHEN, CDR2 SYDVKM. The CDR3 covers 15 residues. V lost 7 bases to trimming and J lost 4 bases; unmatched junction nucleotides: 11. The CDR3, as DNA: TGTGCCAGCAACCCCAACGCAGGGGGCCTCTATGGCTACACCTTC. Translating it yields CASNPNAGGLYGYTF.

The J gene is TRBJ1-1, the V gene TRBV5-5; 8 nucleotides align to TRBD1. J was trimmed by 4 bases and V by 1 base; bases with no gene match: 12. CDR1 is SGHKS, CDR2 YYEKEE, per germline (reference sequence). CDR3 length equals 17 residues. The CDR3 region is CASSLFLSGGAGTEAFF. The CDR3 DNA follows: TGTGCCAGCAGCTTGTTTTTGTCAGGGGGCGCCGGCACTGAAGCTTTCTTT.

This clone turned up a few times. This chain connects TRBV6-6 to TRBJ2-3; 14 positions agree with TRBD2. Germline V gives CDR1 MNHNY, CDR2 SVGAGI (reference sequence). V was pared by 4 bases and J by 2 bases, with 2 bases of the junction left unmatched. The CDR3 is made up of 16 amino acids. CDR3 nucleotides: TGTGCCAGCAGTTCGGGACTAGCGGGAGTCACAGATACGCAGTATTTT. Translated, it gives CASSSGLAGVTDTQYF.

This chain connects TRBV12-3 or TRBV12-4 to TRBJ1-1; D is uncertain. V lost 6 bases, J lost 4 bases, and 12 bases lay in between. This CDR3 region has 13 residues. CDR3 loop: CASSPMRATEAFF. The CDR3 DNA is TGTGCCAGCAGCCCCATGAGGGCCACTGAAGCTTTCTTT.

The chain uses TRBV15 and TRBJ1-2; no clear D. Between the trimmed V and J ends, which lost 5 bases and 5 bases, there was a span of 12 bases. This CDR3 region has 13 residues. CDR1 is LNHNV, CDR2 YYDKDF, per germline (reference sequence). The CDR3 bases are TGTGCCACCAGCTTAGACCGACTATATGGCTACACCTTC. As protein: CATSLDRLYGYTF.

The chain couples TRBV11-3 to TRBJ2-1; the match to TRBD2 covers 8 bases. Germline lookup yields CDR1 SGHNT and CDR2 YENEEA. CDR3 length equals 14 residues. V shed 4 bases, J shed 8 bases, and the junction held 7 bases outside the gene matches. CDR3 amino acids: CASSSPGLGYEQFF. The CDR3, as DNA: TGTGCCAGCAGCTCTCCGGGACTAGGTTATGAGCAGTTCTTC.

This clone was picked up a small number of times. The gene calls are TRBV15 and TRBJ2-6; tentatively, D is TRBD2 (6 bases). The germline CDR1 and CDR2 sequences are LNHNV and YYDKDF (reference sequence). The CDR3 is made up of 16 amino acids. Trimming removed 8 bases at V and 0 bases at J, with 14 bases between. The CDR3 DNA reads TGTGCCACCGCCCATGGAGGGCTCTCTGGGGCCAACGTCCTGACTTTC. The encoded protein is CATAHGGLSGANVLTF.

With respect to this clone: The sample holds other DNA sequences that translate to the same CDR3. The chain recombines TRBV7-2 with TRBJ2-7, with TRBD2 identical over 10 bases. Germline trimming cut 1 base from V and 5 bases from J; bases unmatched to any gene: 2. The CDR3 is 14 residues long. CDR1 and CDR2 from the germline V gene are SGHTA and FQGNSA. This chain's CDR3 is CASSLELAGHEQYV. The DNA for the CDR3 is TGTGCCAGCAGCTTAGAACTAGCGGGACACGAGCAGTACGTC.

The J gene is TRBJ1-2, the V gene TRBV5-1; 7 positions match TRBD1. V trimming: 3 bases; J trimming: 4 bases; junction bases outside the gene matches: 6. Germline assignment: CDR1 SGHRS and CDR2 YFSETQ. This CDR3 contains 14 residues. CDR3: CASSSQGSSYGYTF. DNA of the CDR3: TGCGCCAGCAGCTCACAGGGGTCCAGCTATGGCTACACCTTC.

V gene TRBV28 combines with J gene TRBJ2-7; D is possibly TRBD2 (5 bases). CDR3 size: 17 residues. The V gene's germline CDR1 is MDHEN and CDR2 SYDVKM. The ends were cut back, 4 bases at V and 1 base at J, with 20 bases in the middle. CDR3 amino acids: CASSYPLVRAGSYEQYF. The CDR3, as DNA: TGTGCCAGCAGTTACCCCCTCGTGAGGGCCGGATCCTACGAGCAGTACTTC.

This chain links TRBV5-8 with TRBJ2-7, with D maybe TRBD2 (5 bases). CDR3 length: 13 residues. V was pared by 5 bases and J by 4 bases, with 13 bases between. Germline CDR1 SGHTS, CDR2 YDEGEE. The CDR3 region has the DNA TGTGCCAGCAGGCACTTCGGGATTTACGAGCAGTACTTC. Amino acid sequence: CASRHFGIYEQYF.

The genes are TRBV9 and TRBJ2-3, with D uncertain. The CDR3 extends over 14 amino acids. V was clipped by 0 bases and J by 0 bases, with 5 bases between them. Germline V gene data show CDR1 as SGDLS and CDR2 as YYNGEE. CDR3 amino acids: CASSVAPSTDTQYF. CDR3 DNA sequence: TGTGCCAGCAGCGTAGCTCCGAGCACAGATACGCAGTATTTT.

This sequence joins TRBV6-5 and TRBJ2-7; D may be TRBD1 (5 bases). Germline values: CDR1 MNHEY, CDR2 SVGAGI. V was trimmed by 8 bases and J by 3 bases, leaving 14 bases between them. The length of the CDR3 is 13 residues. The CDR3 region is CASPGRRGYEQYV. Written as DNA, the CDR3 is TGTGCCAGCCCTGGCCGTAGGGGCTACGAGCAGTACGTC.

This chain uses TRBV10-2 with TRBJ2-7, with D tentatively TRBD1 (6 bases). This CDR3 is built from 16 residues. V gave up 3 bases and J gave up 0 bases, with 15 bases separating them. CDR1 is WSHSY, CDR2 SAAADI, per germline. CDR3 in DNA: TGCGCCAGCAGTGATCCCGGACAGAGCCGCTCCTACGAGCAGTACGTC. Amino acid sequence: CASSDPGQSRSYEQYV.

This clone occurred a few times. The chain has TRBV27 and TRBJ1-4; D not resolved. The CDR3 has 14 amino acids. In germline, CDR1 is MNHEY, CDR2 SMNVEV (reference sequence). V shed 5 bases and J shed 2 bases, with 9 bases lying between them. The CDR3 nucleotides are TGTGCCAGCAGTCCCAGACACACTAATGAAAAACTGTTTTTT. This gives the protein CASSPRHTNEKLFF.

The rearrangement joins TRBV19 to TRBJ2-2; 9 positions agree with TRBD1. This CDR3 is 17 amino acids long. The germline CDR1 and CDR2 sequences are LNHDA and SQIVND (reference sequence). Unmatched junction bases numbered 9, after V lost 2 bases and J lost 5 bases. The CDR3 DNA reads as TGTGCCAGTAGTATACTCCTGGGACAGGGAAAGACCGGGGAGCTGTTTTTT. Amino acid sequence: CASSILLGQGKTGELFF. Supplemented by reference TRBV19 and TRBJ2-2, the full variable domain reads DGGITQSPKYLFRKEGQNVTLSCEQNLNHDAMYWYRQDPGQGLRLIYYSQIVNDFQKGDIAEGYSVSREKKESFPLTVTSAQKNPTAFYLCASSILLGQGKTGELFFGEGSRLTVL.